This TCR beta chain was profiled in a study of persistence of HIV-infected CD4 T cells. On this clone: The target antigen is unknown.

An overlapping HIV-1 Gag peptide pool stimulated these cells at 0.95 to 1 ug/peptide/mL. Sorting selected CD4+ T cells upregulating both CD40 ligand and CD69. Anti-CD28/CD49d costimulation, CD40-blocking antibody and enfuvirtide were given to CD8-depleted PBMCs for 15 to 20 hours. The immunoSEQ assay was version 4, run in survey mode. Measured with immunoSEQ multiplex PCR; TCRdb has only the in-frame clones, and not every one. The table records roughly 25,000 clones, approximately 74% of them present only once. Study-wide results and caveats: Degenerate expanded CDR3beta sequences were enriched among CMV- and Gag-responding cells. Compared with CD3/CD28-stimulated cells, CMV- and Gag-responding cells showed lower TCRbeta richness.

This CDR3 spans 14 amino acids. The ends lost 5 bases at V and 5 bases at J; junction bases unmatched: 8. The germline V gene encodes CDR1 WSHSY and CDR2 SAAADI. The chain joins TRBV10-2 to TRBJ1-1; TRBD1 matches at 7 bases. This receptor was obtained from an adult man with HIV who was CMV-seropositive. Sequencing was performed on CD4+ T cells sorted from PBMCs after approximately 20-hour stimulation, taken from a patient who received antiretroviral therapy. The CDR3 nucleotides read TGCGCCAGCAGTCTCCGACAGGGTGGTACTGAAGCTTTCTTT. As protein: CASSLRQGGTEAFF.